The 4 T cell receptor beta chains presented below share a single source sample, sequenced in a study of control samples from healthy donors and cancer patients. Produced via immunoSEQ multiplex PCR; TCRdb's table is partial and in-frame only. This table holds roughly 170,000 clones, around 94% found once. Specimen: blood. All receptors come from a woman between 18 and 29 years old in good health.

The chain is built from TRBV11-2 and TRBJ1-1; TRBD1 matches at 9 bases. The germline V gene has CDR1 SGHAT and CDR2 FQNNGV. This CDR3 has 19 residues. The ends lost 0 bases at V and 3 bases at J; junction bases unmatched: 14. Here the CDR3 reads CASSLEGQGGGFADTEAFF. The CDR3 DNA reads as TGTGCCAGCAGCTTAGAGGGACAGGGCGGGGGCTTCGCGGACACTGAAGCTTTCTTT.

The rearrangement uses TRBV5-6 and TRBJ1-5; no reliable D call. CDR3 size: 15 residues. CDR1 is SGHDT, CDR2 YYEEEE, per germline. The V end lost 0 bases, the J end lost 5 bases, and 12 bases lay between the germline ends. The CDR3 loop is CASSLGAGPDQPQHF. CDR3 DNA: TGTGCCAGCAGCTTGGGTGCAGGCCCAGATCAGCCCCAGCATTTT.

This clone has only one observation. V usage is TRBV28 and J usage is TRBJ2-7; D remains unclear. There are 14 residues in the CDR3. V gave up 5 bases and J gave up 4 bases, with 15 bases separating them. CDR1 is MDHEN and CDR2 is SYDVKM in the germline V gene. The CDR3 region has the DNA TGTGCCAGCAGTGAGAGCCCCTTCGGTTACGAGCAGTACTTC. It translates to CASSESPFGYEQYF.

The V gene is TRBV5-1, the J gene TRBJ1-1; unclear D gene. Germline-derived CDR1 and CDR2 are SGHRS and YFSETQ. V lost 2 bases, J lost 1 base, and 6 bases lay in between. The CDR3 covers 13 residues. This chain's CDR3 is CASSFAQNTEAFF. The DNA for the CDR3 is TGCGCCAGCAGCTTCGCTCAGAACACTGAAGCTTTCTTT.